The 30 T cell receptor beta chains below come from one sample, sequenced in a study of blood T cell repertoires in COVID-19. Clones were sequenced by immunoSEQ multiplex PCR, and TCRdb holds only the in-frame ones, with some missing. The sample holds approximately 250,000 clones, 88% seen once. The sequenced material came from PBMCs or T cells enriched from blood (not recorded which). These receptors were collected from a woman aged 40 to 50 who had been exposed to COVID-19.

This chain uses TRBV6-5 with TRBJ1-4; 7 bases map to TRBD1. Per the germline V gene, CDR1 is MNHEY and CDR2 is SVGAGI. After removal of 2 bases from V and 6 bases from J, the junction contained 3 bases not matched to a gene. This CDR3 is 14 amino acids long. The CDR3 DNA reads as TGTGCCAGCAGTTACCGGGACAGAGATGAAAAACTGTTTTTT. This sequence encodes CASSYRDRDEKLFF.

This chain connects TRBV29-1 to TRBJ1-1; tentative D call: TRBD1 (5 bases). Trimming cost V 7 bases and J 11 bases, with 17 bases left between them. Germline V gene data show CDR1 as SQVTM and CDR2 as ANQGSEA. The CDR3 loop spans 11 amino acids. Written as DNA, the CDR3 is TGCAGCGCCGAGTGGGGCGCAGATGCTTTCTTT. The encoded protein is CSAEWGADAFF.

This chain joins TRBV19 and TRBJ2-7; 7 bases are shared with TRBD1. The ends lost 11 bases at V and 1 base at J; junction bases unmatched: 5. Germline CDR1 is LNHDA and CDR2 is SQIVND (reference sequence). CDR3 length: 12 amino acids. The CDR3 protein is CASTGESYEQYF. CDR3 DNA: TGTGCCTCCACAGGGGAATCCTACGAGCAGTACTTC.

The V call is TRBV3-1 (or the pseudogene TRBV3-2), the J call TRBJ2-1; 7 bases are shared with TRBD2. The V gene's germline CDR1 is LGHDT and CDR2 YNNKEL (reference sequence). V lost 4 bases and J lost 9; bases outside the gene matches: 15. The length of the CDR3 is 16 residues. CDR3 sequence: CASSPTGGGDASEQFF. Written as DNA, the CDR3 is TGTGCCAGCAGCCCGACGGGAGGAGGGGATGCGTCTGAGCAGTTCTTC.

With regard to this clone: At one boundary the junction diverges from the germline segment, which might be a read error. The chain links TRBV5-1 to TRBJ2-6; possible D gene TRBD2, 5 bases. The CDR3 has 15 residues. The V gene's germline CDR1 is SGHRS and CDR2 YFSETQ. This chain's CDR3 is CASSSGGSGANVLTF. CDR3 nucleotide sequence: TGTGCCAGCAGCTCAGGAGGCTCTGGGGCCAACGTCCTGACTTTC.

V gene TRBV19 combines with J gene TRBJ2-7; possibly TRBD1 for D (6 bases). V gave up 0 bases and J gave up 3 bases, with 12 bases separating them. Germline V gene data show CDR1 as LNHDA and CDR2 as SQIVND (reference sequence). The CDR3 runs to 15 residues. CDR3 nucleotide sequence: TGTGCCAGTAGTATAGACTCCGGGGACAACTACGAGCAGTACTTC. This translates into CASSIDSGDNYEQYF.

V is TRBV9 and J is TRBJ2-7; possible D gene TRBD1, 6 bases. The CDR3 spans 19 residues. Looked up from germline, CDR1 is SGDLS and CDR2 is YYNGEE. V dropped 3 bases and J dropped 3 bases, with 28 bases sitting between them. CDR3 protein: CASSAGFLGSQGKIYEQYF. The CDR3 DNA reads as TGTGCCAGCAGCGCCGGGTTCCTGGGTAGCCAGGGGAAGATCTACGAGCAGTACTTC.

The chain joins TRBV7-9 to TRBJ2-3; a weak D match, TRBD1 (6 bases). This CDR3 has 17 residues. V lost 2 bases to trimming and J lost 1 base, with 16 bases between them. CDR1 and CDR2 from the germline V gene are SEHNR and FQNEAQ (reference sequence). CDR3 sequence: CASSLLGQGRGTDTQYF. The CDR3 nucleotides read TGTGCCAGCAGCTTATTGGGACAAGGGAGAGGCACAGATACGCAGTATTTT. Full variable domain (missing parts from reference TRBV7-9 and TRBJ2-3): DTGVSQNPRHKITKRGQNVTFRCDPISEHNRLYWYRQTLGQGPEFLTYFQNEAQLEKSRLLSDRFSAERPKGSFSTLEIQRTEQGDSAMYLCASSLLGQGRGTDTQYFGPGTRLTVL.

Concerning this clone: A read error may produce the germline difference seen at one junction end. The V gene is TRBV5-1, the J gene TRBJ2-1; 11 bases are a match to TRBD2. Germline values: CDR1 SGHRS, CDR2 YFSETQ. The CDR3 consists of 16 residues. In DNA, the CDR3 is TGTGCCAGCAGGCTGACTAGCGGGAATGAGAAAAATGAGCAGTTCTTC. It translates to CASRLTSGNEKNEQFF.

The V call is TRBV15, the J call TRBJ2-1; 8 nucleotides match TRBD2. CDR3 length equals 16 residues. V lost 1 base to trimming and J lost 0 bases; unmatched junction nucleotides: 2. Germline CDR1 reads LNHNV; CDR2 reads YYDKDF (reference sequence). For the CDR3, the DNA is TGTGCCACCAGCAGAGTCCGGGGGGGCTCCTACAATGAGCAGTTCTTC. It yields the protein CATSRVRGGSYNEQFF.

V usage is TRBV19 and J usage is TRBJ1-5; TRBD1 is a possible D gene (5 bases). There are 14 residues in the CDR3. The V gene's germline CDR1 is LNHDA and CDR2 SQIVND (reference sequence). The V end lost 5 bases, the J end lost 2 bases, and 10 bases lay between the germline ends. CDR3 nucleotides: TGTGCCAGTAGTCAGGGTAAGGGCAATCAGCCCCAGCATTTT. Its protein product is CASSQGKGNQPQHF.

The rearrangement joins TRBV14 to TRBJ2-2; 13 bases match TRBD2. V shed 0 bases, J shed 6 bases, and the junction held 13 bases outside the gene matches. The CDR3 extends over 20 amino acids. Germline-derived CDR1 and CDR2 are SGHDN and FVKESK. The CDR3 DNA reads TGTGCCAGCAGCCAAGATCTTACCCTAACTAGCGGGGGGGCCCCCGGGGAGCTGTTTTTT. Protein: CASSQDLTLTSGGAPGELFF.

The V gene is TRBV6-2 or TRBV6-3, the J gene TRBJ2-5; D possibly corresponds to TRBD1 (6 bases). The germline CDR1 and CDR2 sequences are MNHEY and SVGEGT. V lost 4 bases, J lost 5 bases, and 17 bases lay in between. This CDR3 has 15 residues. The chain's CDR3 is CASSSGEGGRETQYF. In DNA, the CDR3 is TGTGCCAGCAGTTCTGGGGAAGGGGGTCGGGAGACCCAGTACTTC.

The gene calls are TRBV12-3 or TRBV12-4 and TRBJ2-5, with 8 bases matching TRBD2. This CDR3 spans 13 amino acids. Germline trimming cut 8 bases from V and 5 bases from J; bases unmatched to any gene: 7. The CDR3 DNA reads TGTGCCAGCCTGGGACTAGTCGACGAGACCCAGTACTTC. It is translated as CASLGLVDETQYF.

This chain uses TRBV28 with TRBJ2-7; the match to TRBD1 covers 9 bases. The germline gives CDR1 MDHEN, CDR2 SYDVKM. CDR3 size: 15 residues. J was trimmed by 2 bases and V by 2 bases; bases with no gene match: 4. The CDR3 DNA is TGTGCCAGCAGTTTAGGACAGGGGAATACCTACGAGCAGTACGTC. Translation: CASSLGQGNTYEQYV.

This chain joins TRBV19 and TRBJ1-5; TRBD1 might be the D (5 bases). This CDR3 has 13 amino acids. Germline CDR1 reads LNHDA; CDR2 reads SQIVND (reference sequence). The V and J ends lost 3 bases and 7 bases respectively, with 10 bases between them. The CDR3 loop reads CASSITGVQPQHF. The DNA for the CDR3 is TGTGCCAGTAGTATCACGGGGGTCCAGCCCCAGCATTTT.

This clone was counted once. V usage is TRBV5-1 and J usage is TRBJ1-1; possibly TRBD1 for D (6 bases). The CDR3 extends over 19 amino acids. V was clipped by 5 bases and J by 0 bases, with 26 bases between them. CDR1 SGHRS and CDR2 YFSETQ come from the germline V gene. The CDR3 DNA sequence: TGCGCCAGCAGTCATTTCCCCAAGGGGGTCATCGCGATGAACACTGAAGCTTTCTTT. Encoded protein: CASSHFPKGVIAMNTEAFF.

This rearrangement joins TRBV10-3 to TRBJ1-4; D unclear. V was cut by 4 bases and J by 7 bases, with 13 bases left in between. The CDR3 covers 14 residues. CDR1 is ENHRY, CDR2 SYGVKD, per germline. The CDR3 sequence is CAISGRHMGEKLFF. CDR3 in DNA: TGTGCCATCAGTGGAAGACATATGGGTGAAAAACTGTTTTTT.

This clone was recorded once. The chain links TRBV9 to TRBJ2-2, with 11 bases matching TRBD2. The CDR3 covers 17 residues. Germline-derived CDR1 and CDR2 are SGDLS and YYNGEE. J was trimmed by 0 bases and V by 0 bases; bases with no gene match: 1. As DNA, the CDR3 is TGTGCCAGCAGCGTAGTTAGCGGGGGGGCGAACACCGGGGAGCTGTTTTTT. Its translation is CASSVVSGGANTGELFF.

This clone was detected once. The chain uses TRBV6-5 and TRBJ1-6; 9 bases fit TRBD1. The CDR3 is 13 residues long. Germline trimming cut 10 bases from V and 10 bases from J; bases unmatched to any gene: 8. Germline CDR1 and CDR2: MNHEY and SVGAGI. The CDR3 is CATTGGLESPLHF. The CDR3 coding sequence is TGTGCCACAACAGGGGGCTTAGAGTCACCCCTCCACTTT.

V and J are TRBV18 and TRBJ2-7, with 7 nucleotides matching TRBD1. Looked up from germline, CDR1 is KGHSH and CDR2 is LQKENI. The CDR3 is made up of 15 amino acids. V lost 3 bases and J lost 1; bases outside the gene matches: 6. Written as DNA, the CDR3 is TGTGCCAGCTCACCGACCGGGACAGCGTCCTACGAGCAGTACTTC. Translating it yields CASSPTGTASYEQYF.

This chain joins TRBV7-6 and TRBJ2-3, with 7 bases lining up with TRBD2. Germline CDR1 SGHVS, CDR2 FNYEAQ. This CDR3 is built from 16 residues. The junction had 3 bases not matched to a gene; V was cut back by 0 bases and J by 0 bases. CDR3 nucleotide sequence: TGTGCCAGCAGCTTAGCTCCAGCGGGAAGCACAGATACGCAGTATTTT. Translation: CASSLAPAGSTDTQYF.

The J gene is TRBJ2-7, the V gene TRBV7-9, with 7 positions matching TRBD1. Germline V lookup: CDR1 SEHNR, CDR2 FQNEAQ (reference sequence). The CDR3 runs to 13 residues. The ends lost 3 bases at V and 2 bases at J; junction bases unmatched: 1. The CDR3 DNA reads as TGTGCCAGCAGCTTTCAGGGGGCCTACGAGCAGTACTTC. Its translation: CASSFQGAYEQYF.

Worth noting for this clone: At one end, the junction sequence differs from germline, possibly due to a read error. This sequence joins TRBV5-1 and TRBJ2-1; 7 nucleotides align to TRBD2. Germline V gene data show CDR1 as SGHRS and CDR2 as YFSETQ. The length of the CDR3 is 14 residues. In nucleotides, the CDR3 is TGTGCCAGCAGCTTGGGAGGGAAGTACAATGAGCAGTTCTTC. It is translated as CASSLGGKYNEQFF.

Regarding this clone: Mismatch with germline at one junction end may stem from a read error. This chain connects TRBV5-1 to TRBJ2-1; perhaps TRBD2 as D (5 bases). The germline gives CDR1 SGHRS, CDR2 YFSETQ. The CDR3 sequence is 13 residues long. CDR3 amino acids: CASSLDSYNEQFF. The CDR3 DNA sequence: TGTGCCAGCAGCCTGGACTCATACAATGAGCAGTTCTTC.

This chain connects TRBV7-9 to TRBJ1-5; 10 bases match TRBD1. Germline trimming cut 2 bases from V and 0 bases from J; bases unmatched to any gene: 4. CDR3 length equals 17 residues. Germline-derived CDR1 and CDR2 are SEHNR and FQNEAQ (reference sequence). CDR3 sequence reads: CASSLWTGGYSNQPQHF. The CDR3 DNA reads as TGTGCCAGCAGCTTATGGACAGGGGGATATAGCAATCAGCCCCAGCATTTT.

This chain connects TRBV5-1 to TRBJ1-1, with D possibly matching TRBD1 (6 bases). Germline assignment: CDR1 SGHRS and CDR2 YFSETQ. Trimming shortened V by 6 bases and J by 7 bases, and 16 bases separated the two germline ends. The CDR3 is 13 residues long. CDR3: CASTNREFSEAFF. The CDR3 bases are TGCGCCAGCACCAACAGGGAGTTTAGTGAAGCTTTCTTT.

The V and J genes are TRBV7-3 and TRBJ2-3; 9 bases align to TRBD2. Looked up from germline, CDR1 is SGHTA and CDR2 is FQGTGA. The junction had 8 bases not matched to a gene; V was cut back by 1 base and J by 3 bases. The CDR3 runs to 17 residues. CDR3 sequence: CASSLKTSGGGTDTQYF. DNA of the CDR3: TGTGCCAGCAGCTTAAAGACTAGCGGAGGGGGGACAGATACGCAGTATTTT.

As to this clone: The DNA is left out, because the CDR3 cannot be placed on it with certainty; the CDR3 is given as TCRdb lists it. The chain employs TRBV5-4 and TRBJ1-4; TRBD1 was called by the table and not checked on the DNA. The CDR3 totals 14 residues, both ends included. Germline V gene lookup returns CDR1 SGHNT and CDR2 YYREEE (reference sequence). The CDR3 is CASSSSGHSEKLFF.

This chain joins TRBV27 and TRBJ1-6; D is undetermined. V was shortened by 5 bases and J by 6 bases, with 14 bases between the two germline ends. The germline gives CDR1 MNHEY, CDR2 SMNVEV (reference sequence). The CDR3 is made up of 15 amino acids. CDR3 sequence reads: CASSLSRSLNSPLHF. In nucleotides, the CDR3 is TGTGCCAGCAGTCTCTCCCGGAGCCTTAATTCACCCCTCCACTTT.